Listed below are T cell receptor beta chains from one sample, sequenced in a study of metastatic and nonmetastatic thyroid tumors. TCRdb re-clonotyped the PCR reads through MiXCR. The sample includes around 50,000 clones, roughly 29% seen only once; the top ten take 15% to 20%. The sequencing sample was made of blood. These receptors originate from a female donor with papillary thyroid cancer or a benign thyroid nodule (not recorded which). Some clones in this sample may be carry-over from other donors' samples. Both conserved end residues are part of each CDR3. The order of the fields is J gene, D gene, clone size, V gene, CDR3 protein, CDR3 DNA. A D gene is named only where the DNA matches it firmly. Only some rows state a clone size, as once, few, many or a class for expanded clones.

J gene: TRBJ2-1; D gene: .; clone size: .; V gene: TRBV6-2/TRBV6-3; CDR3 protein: CASSYLGVYNEQFF; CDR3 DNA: TGTGCCAGCAGTTACCTAGGCGTCTACAATGAGCAGTTCTTC
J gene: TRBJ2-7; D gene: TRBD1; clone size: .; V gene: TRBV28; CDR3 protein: CASSGQGRNYEQYF; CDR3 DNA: TGTGCCAGCAGCGGACAGGGACGGAACTACGAGCAGTACTTC
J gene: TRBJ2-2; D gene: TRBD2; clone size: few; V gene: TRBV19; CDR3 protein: CASSIDAAGGGTGELFF; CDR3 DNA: TGTGCCAGTAGTATAGATGCGGCGGGAGGGGGTACCGGGGAGCTGTTTTTT
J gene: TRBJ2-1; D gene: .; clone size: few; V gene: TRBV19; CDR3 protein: CASSIVGSYNEQFF; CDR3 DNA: TGTGCCAGTAGTATAGTAGGGTCCTATAATGAGCAGTTCTTC
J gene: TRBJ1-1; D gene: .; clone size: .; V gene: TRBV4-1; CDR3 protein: CASSHRTENTEAFF; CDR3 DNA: TGCGCCAGCAGCCATAGGACGGAGAACACTGAAGCTTTCTTT
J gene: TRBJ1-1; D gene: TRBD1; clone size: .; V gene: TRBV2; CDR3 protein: CSSRQGAPKAFF; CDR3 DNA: TGTTCCAGTAGACAGGGGGCTCCCAAGGCTTTCTTT
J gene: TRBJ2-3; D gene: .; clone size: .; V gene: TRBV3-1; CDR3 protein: CASSQSSIGDTQYF; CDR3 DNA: TGTGCCAGCAGTCAAAGCTCCATTGGAGATACGCAATATTTT
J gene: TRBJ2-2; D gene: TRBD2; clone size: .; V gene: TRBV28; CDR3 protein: CASTTGGNTGELFF; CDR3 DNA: TGTGCCAGCACGACGGGGGGGAACACCGGGGAGCTGTTTTTT
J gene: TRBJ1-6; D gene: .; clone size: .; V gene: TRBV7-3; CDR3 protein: CASSPGQSPGESLHF; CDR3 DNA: TGTGCCAGCAGCCCTGGACAATCCCCTGGGGAGTCCCTCCACTTT
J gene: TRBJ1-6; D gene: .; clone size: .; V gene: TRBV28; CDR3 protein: CASSLMAQGPRLNSPLHF; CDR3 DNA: TGTGCCAGCAGTTTAATGGCCCAGGGACCTAGGCTAAATTCACCCCTCCACTTT
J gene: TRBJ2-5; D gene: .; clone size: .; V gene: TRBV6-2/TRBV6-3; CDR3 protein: CASSFGPGETQYF; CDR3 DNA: TGTGCCAGCAGTTTCGGGCCGGGGGAGACCCAGTACTTC
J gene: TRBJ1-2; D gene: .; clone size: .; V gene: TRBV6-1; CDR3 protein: CASSEGDGMGGYTF; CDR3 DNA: TGTGCCAGCAGTGAAGGCGACGGGATGGGAGGCTACACCTTC
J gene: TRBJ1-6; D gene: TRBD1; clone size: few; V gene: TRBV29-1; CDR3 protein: CSVMGQGDSPLHF; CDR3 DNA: TGCAGCGTTATGGGACAGGGTGATTCACCCCTCCACTTT
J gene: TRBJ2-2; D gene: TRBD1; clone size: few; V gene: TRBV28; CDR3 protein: CASSSGTGVIGGELFF; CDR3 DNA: TGTGCCAGCAGTTCCGGGACAGGGGTAATCGGCGGGGAGCTGTTTTTT
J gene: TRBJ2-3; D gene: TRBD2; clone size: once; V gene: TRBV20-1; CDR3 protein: CSATQGTSGRVSTDTQYF; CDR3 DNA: TGCAGTGCTACTCAGGGGACTAGCGGGAGGGTTAGCACAGATACGCAGTATTTT
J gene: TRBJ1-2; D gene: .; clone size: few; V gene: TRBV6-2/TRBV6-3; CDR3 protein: CASSYLRTEGYGYTF; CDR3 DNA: TGTGCCAGCAGTTACCTGCGGACGGAGGGATATGGCTACACCTTC
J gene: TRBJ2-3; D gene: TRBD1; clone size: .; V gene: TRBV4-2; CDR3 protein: CASSPPGQGNTDTQYF; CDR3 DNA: TGTGCCAGCAGCCCCCCCGGACAGGGCAACACAGATACGCAGTATTTT
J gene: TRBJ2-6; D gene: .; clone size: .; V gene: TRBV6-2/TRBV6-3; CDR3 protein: CASSWDNSGANVLTF; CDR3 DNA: TGTGCCAGCAGTTGGGACAACTCTGGGGCCAACGTCCTGACTTTC
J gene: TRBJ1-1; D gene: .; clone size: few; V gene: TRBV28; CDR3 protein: CASSPLGGPGMNTEAFF; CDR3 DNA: TGTGCCAGCAGCCCATTAGGCGGTCCGGGCATGAACACTGAAGCTTTCTTT
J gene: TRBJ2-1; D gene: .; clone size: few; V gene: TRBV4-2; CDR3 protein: CASSQEIRFKSYNEQFF; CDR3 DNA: TGTGCCAGCAGCCAAGAGATAAGGTTTAAGTCCTACAATGAGCAGTTCTTC
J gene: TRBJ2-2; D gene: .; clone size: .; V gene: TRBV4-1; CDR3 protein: CASSPMGSANTGELFF; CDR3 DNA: TGCGCCAGCAGCCCAATGGGATCCGCGAACACCGGGGAGCTGTTTTTT
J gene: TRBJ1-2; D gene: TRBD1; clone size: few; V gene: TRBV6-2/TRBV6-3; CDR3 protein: CASSYPGTGYGYTF; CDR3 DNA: TGTGCCAGCAGTTACCCTGGGACAGGCTATGGCTACACCTTC
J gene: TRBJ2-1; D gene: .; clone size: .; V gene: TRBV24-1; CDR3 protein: CASSGTGVNTNEQFF; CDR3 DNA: TGTGCCTCTTCGGGAACTGGGGTCAACACTAATGAGCAGTTCTTC
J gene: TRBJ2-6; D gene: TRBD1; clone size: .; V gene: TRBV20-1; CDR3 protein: CSASGTGAGANVLTF; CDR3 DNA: TGCAGTGCTTCCGGGACAGGGGCTGGGGCCAACGTCCTGACTTTC
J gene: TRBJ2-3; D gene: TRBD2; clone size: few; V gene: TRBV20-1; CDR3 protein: CSARGLHGTSATDTQYF; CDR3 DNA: TGCAGTGCTAGAGGCCTACACGGGACTAGCGCCACAGATACGCAGTATTTT
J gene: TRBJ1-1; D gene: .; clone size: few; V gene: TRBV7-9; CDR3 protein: CASSPARTEAFF; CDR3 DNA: TGTGCCAGCAGCCCCGCTCGCACTGAAGCTTTCTTT
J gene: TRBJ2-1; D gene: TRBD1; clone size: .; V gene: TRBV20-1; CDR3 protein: CSARDSMTSYNEQFF; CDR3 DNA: TGCAGTGCTCGGGACAGCATGACTTCCTACAATGAGCAGTTCTTC
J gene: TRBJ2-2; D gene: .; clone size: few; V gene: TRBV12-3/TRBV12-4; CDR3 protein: CASSLASGIRNTGELFF; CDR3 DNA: TGTGCCAGCAGTTTAGCGTCGGGAATTAGGAACACCGGGGAGCTGTTTTTT
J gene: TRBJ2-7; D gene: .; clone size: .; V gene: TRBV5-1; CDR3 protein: CASSSGDEQYF; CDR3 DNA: TGCGCCAGCAGCAGTGGGGACGAGCAGTACTTC